This TCR beta chain was identified during a study of cytomegalovirus exposure and HLA in healthy donors. Study-level findings and limits: The study carried out a later analysis of TCR beta sequences. It associated around 17,000 of them with specific HLA alleles at a false discovery rate of 0.05.

Remarks on this clone: Its antigen remains unidentified.

Trimming shortened V by 0 bases and J by 2 bases, and 8 bases separated the two germline ends. Germline V CDR1 and CDR2: SGHRS, YFSETQ. The CDR3 has 15 amino acids. 13 Jbeta primers and 60 Vbeta primers were used for the PCR. Using immunoSEQ multiplex PCR, the repertoire was profiled, and TCRdb retains in-frame clones only, with some absent. The sample records fewer than 85,000 clones, more than 60% being singletons. The chain has TRBV5-1 and TRBJ1-4; a possible D gene is TRBD1 (5 bases). Specimen: PBMCs. This receptor was taken from a male donor in good health and CMV-seropositive. The DNA of the CDR3 is TGCGCCAGCAGCTTGGAGGGGTTCACTAATGAAAAACTGTTTTTT. It codes for CASSLEGFTNEKLFF.